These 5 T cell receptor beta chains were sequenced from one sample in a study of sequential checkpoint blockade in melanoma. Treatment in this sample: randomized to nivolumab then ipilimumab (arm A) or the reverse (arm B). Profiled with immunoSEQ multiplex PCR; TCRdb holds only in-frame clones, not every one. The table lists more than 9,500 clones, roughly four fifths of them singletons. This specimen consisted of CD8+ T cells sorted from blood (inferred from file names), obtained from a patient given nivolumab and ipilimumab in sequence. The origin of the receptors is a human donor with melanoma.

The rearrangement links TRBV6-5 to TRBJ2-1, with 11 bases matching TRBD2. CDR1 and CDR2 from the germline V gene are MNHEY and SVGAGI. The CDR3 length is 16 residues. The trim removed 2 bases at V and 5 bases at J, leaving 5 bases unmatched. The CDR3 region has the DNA TGTGCCAGCAGTTACATACTAGCGGGAGCCGACAATGAGCAGTTCTTC. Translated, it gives CASSYILAGADNEQFF.

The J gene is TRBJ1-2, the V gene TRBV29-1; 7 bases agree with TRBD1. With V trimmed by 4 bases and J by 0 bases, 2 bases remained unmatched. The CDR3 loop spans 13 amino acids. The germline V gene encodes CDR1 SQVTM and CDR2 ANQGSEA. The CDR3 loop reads CSVAGGTNYGYTF. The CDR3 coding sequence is TGCAGCGTTGCAGGGGGGACTAACTATGGCTACACCTTC.

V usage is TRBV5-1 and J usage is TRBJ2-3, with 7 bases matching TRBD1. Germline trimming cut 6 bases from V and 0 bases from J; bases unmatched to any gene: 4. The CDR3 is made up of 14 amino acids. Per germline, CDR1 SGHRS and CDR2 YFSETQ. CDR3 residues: CASTGQDSTDTQYF. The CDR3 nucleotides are TGCGCCAGCACCGGACAGGACAGCACAGATACGCAGTATTTT.

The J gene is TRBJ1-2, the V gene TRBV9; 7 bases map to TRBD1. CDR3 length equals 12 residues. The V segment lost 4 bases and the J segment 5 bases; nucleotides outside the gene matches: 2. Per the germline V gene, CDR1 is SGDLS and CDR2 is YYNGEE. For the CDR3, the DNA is TGTGCCAGCAGCATGACAGGGTATGGCTACACCTTC. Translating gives CASSMTGYGYTF.

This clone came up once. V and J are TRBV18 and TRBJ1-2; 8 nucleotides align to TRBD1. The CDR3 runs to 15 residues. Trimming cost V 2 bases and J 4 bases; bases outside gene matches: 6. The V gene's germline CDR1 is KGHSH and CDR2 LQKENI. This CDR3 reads CASSPEPGGPYGYTF. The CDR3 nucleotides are TGTGCCAGCTCACCAGAACCAGGGGGCCCCTATGGCTACACCTTC.